This TCR beta chain was identified during a study of blood T cell repertoires in COVID-19. Background on the study: COVID-19 samples collected from the United States, Italy and Spain covered acute and convalescent phases. Sample material is recorded as cDNA or gDNA derived from T cells, B-cell-depleted T cells, or PBMCs.

The CDR3 is made up of 19 amino acids. Trimming removed 4 bases from V and 2 bases from J; junction bases left unmatched: 14. CDR1 and CDR2 from the germline V gene are SEHNR and FQNEAQ (reference sequence). This clone came up once. Original data processing: The assay estimated nucleated cells by amplifying reference gene primers. The assay was immunoSEQ multiplex PCR, and TCRdb's table has in-frame clones only and misses some. Clone size and V and J calls were adopted from that table, with D and trimming inferred from the DNA. The sample holds some 110,000 clones; just over 90% are singletons and the top ten take 1.8%.

The sample consisted of peripheral blood. This clonotype originated in a human donor with active COVID-19. The donor label of this sample is uncertain. The V and J genes are TRBV7-9 and TRBJ2-2; TRBD1 matches 9 bases. CDR3 nucleotide sequence: TGTGCCAGCAGCTCAGATTACGGGACAGGGACTGGAAACACCGGGGAGCTGTTTTTT. Residues: CASSSDYGTGTGNTGELFF.